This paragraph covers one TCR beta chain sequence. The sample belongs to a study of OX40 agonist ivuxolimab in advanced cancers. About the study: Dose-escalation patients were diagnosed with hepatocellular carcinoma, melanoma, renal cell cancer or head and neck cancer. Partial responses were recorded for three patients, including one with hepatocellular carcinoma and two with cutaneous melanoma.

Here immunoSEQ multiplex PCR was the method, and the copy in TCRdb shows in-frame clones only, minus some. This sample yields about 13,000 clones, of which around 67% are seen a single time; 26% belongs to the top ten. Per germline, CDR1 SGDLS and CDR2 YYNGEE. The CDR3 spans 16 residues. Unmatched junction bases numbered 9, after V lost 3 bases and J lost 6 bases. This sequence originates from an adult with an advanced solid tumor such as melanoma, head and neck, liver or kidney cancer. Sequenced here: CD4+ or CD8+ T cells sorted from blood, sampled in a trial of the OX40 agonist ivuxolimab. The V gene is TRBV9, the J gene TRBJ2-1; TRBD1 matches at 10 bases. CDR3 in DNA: TGTGCCAGCAGCGCCCGAGACAGGGGGCACAGCAATGAGCAGTTCTTC. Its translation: CASSARDRGHSNEQFF.